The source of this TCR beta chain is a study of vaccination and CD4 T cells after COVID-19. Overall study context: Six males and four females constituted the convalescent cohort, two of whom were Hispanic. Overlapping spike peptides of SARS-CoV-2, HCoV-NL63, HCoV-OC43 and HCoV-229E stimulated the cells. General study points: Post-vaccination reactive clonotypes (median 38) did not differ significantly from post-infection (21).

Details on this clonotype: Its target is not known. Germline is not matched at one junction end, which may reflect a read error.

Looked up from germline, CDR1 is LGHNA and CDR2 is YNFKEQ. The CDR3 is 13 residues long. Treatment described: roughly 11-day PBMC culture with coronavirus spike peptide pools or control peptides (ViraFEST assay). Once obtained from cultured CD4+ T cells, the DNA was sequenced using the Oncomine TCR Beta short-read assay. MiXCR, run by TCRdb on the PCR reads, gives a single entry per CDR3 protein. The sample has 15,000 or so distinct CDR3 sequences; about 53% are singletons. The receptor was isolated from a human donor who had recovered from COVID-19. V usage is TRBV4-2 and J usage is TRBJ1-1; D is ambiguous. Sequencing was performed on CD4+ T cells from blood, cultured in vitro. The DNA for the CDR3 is TGTGCCAGCAGCCTAACAGCGAACACCGAAGCTTTCTTT. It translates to CASSLTANTEAFF.